Listed below are T cell receptor beta chains from one sample, sequenced in a study of Ad26.COV2.S vaccination and SARS-CoV-2 variants. The repertoire was sequenced with immunoSEQ multiplex PCR; TCRdb's copy has only in-frame clones and lacks some. The data hold about 680,000 clones, with around 90% observed a single time. The specimen comprised peripheral blood, sampled in a trial of Ad26.COV2.S vaccine versus placebo. The receptors were gathered from a person aged 18-65 years who received the Ad26.COV2.S COVID-19 vaccine or a placebo. Both conserved end residues are part of each CDR3. D genes are given only for firm matches. Expanded clones are given a class, and other clones once, few, many or no size at all.

>14|TRBV3-1/TRBV3-2|NA|TRBD1|TRBJ1-6
CASSQGTGNSPLHF
TGTGCCAGCAGCCAAGGGACAGGAAATTCACCCCTCCACTTT
>17|TRBV10-3|NA|TRBD1|TRBJ1-5
CAISANPGTGGRQPQHF
TGTGCCATCAGTGCCAATCCCGGGACAGGGGGCCGTCAGCCCCAGCATTTT
>16|TRBV7-9|NA|TRBD1|TRBJ2-1
CASSATNQGQYNEQFF
TGTGCCAGCAGCGCGACCAACCAGGGACAGTACAATGAGCAGTTCTTC
>16|TRBV9|NA|TRBD2|TRBJ2-3
CASSVGGLANTDTQYF
TGTGCCAGCAGCGTAGGAGGACTAGCGAACACAGATACGCAGTATTTT
>16|TRBV5-1|few|NA|TRBJ1-2
CASSVLGTRTTVGYTF
TGCGCCAGCAGCGTCCTGGGGACACGGACAACGGTTGGCTACACCTTC
>13|TRBV30|NA|NA|TRBJ2-7
CAFRAPVDYEQYF
TGTGCCTTCCGGGCCCCAGTAGACTACGAGCAGTACTTC
>15|TRBV6-6|few|TRBD2|TRBJ2-7
CASSYGGEGHGEQYF
TGTGCCAGCAGTTACGGGGGGGAGGGCCACGGCGAGCAGTACTTC
>13|TRBV19|NA|NA|TRBJ1-2
CASSLQVYYGYTF
TGTGCCAGTAGTTTACAGGTTTACTATGGCTACACCTTC
>14|TRBV24-1|NA|TRBD1|TRBJ1-2
CATSDGRDSGGYTF
TGTGCCACCAGTGATGGAAGGGACAGTGGAGGCTACACCTTC
>16|TRBV7-9|NA|TRBD2|TRBJ2-2
CASSSSGLANTGELFF
TGTGCCAGCAGCTCTAGCGGCTTGGCGAACACCGGGGAGCTGTTTTTT
>14|TRBV23-1|NA|NA|TRBJ1-1
CASNLWRRWTEAFF
TGCGCCAGCAACCTATGGAGGCGGTGGACTGAAGCTTTCTTT
>14|TRBV6-5|NA|NA|TRBJ1-5
CASGSTGLNQPQHF
TGTGCCAGCGGATCGACAGGACTTAATCAGCCCCAGCATTTT
>15|TRBV7-8|NA|TRBD2|TRBJ2-5
CASSASAGGVETQYF
TGTGCCAGCAGCGCCTCCGCGGGGGGAGTGGAGACCCAGTACTTC
>15|TRBV15|NA|TRBD1|TRBJ1-1
CATSRGDRGSTEAFF
TGTGCCACCAGCAGGGGGGACAGAGGAAGCACTGAAGCTTTCTTT
>13|TRBV5-8|NA|NA|TRBJ1-5
CASSLGRSQPQHF
TGTGCCAGCAGCTTAGGCCGGAGCCAGCCCCAGCATTTT
>14|TRBV24-1|NA|NA|TRBJ2-1
CATSDRWYSNEQFF
TGTGCCACCAGTGATAGGTGGTACTCCAATGAGCAGTTCTTC
>15|TRBV6-5|NA|NA|TRBJ2-7
CASRPGGPKVHEQYF
TGTGCCAGCAGACCCGGGGGACCAAAAGTCCACGAGCAGTACTTC
>14|TRBV6-5|NA|TRBD1|TRBJ1-4
CASSRDRVWEKLFF
TGTGCCAGCAGCCGGGACAGGGTTTGGGAAAAACTGTTTTTT
>15|TRBV5-1|NA|TRBD1|TRBJ1-2
CASSLDAWDRVSYTF
TGCGCCAGCAGCTTGGATGCTTGGGACAGGGTTAGCTACACCTTC
>13|TRBV19|NA|NA|TRBJ2-2
CASSSFVTGELFF
TGTGCCAGTAGTTCCTTCGTTACCGGGGAGCTGTTTTTT
>13|TRBV12-3/TRBV12-4|NA|TRBD1|TRBJ2-1
CASSSQRDSQQFF
TGTGCCAGCAGTTCGCAGAGGGACAGTCAACAGTTCTTC
>16|TRBV7-2|NA|NA|TRBJ1-4
CASSLDGGLTNEKLFF
TGTGCCAGCAGCTTAGATGGGGGGTTAACTAATGAAAAACTGTTTTTT
>15|TRBV7-3|NA|NA|TRBJ2-1
CASSPPGLPYNEQFF
TGTGCCAGCAGCCCCCCGGGACTGCCCTACAATGAGCAGTTCTTC
>13|TRBV6-5|NA|NA|TRBJ1-1
CASSLTANTEAFF
TGTGCCAGCAGTTTGACAGCGAACACTGAAGCTTTCTTT
>13|TRBV24-1|many|NA|TRBJ2-3
CATSVSPGYTQYF
TGTGCCACCAGTGTCTCCCCGGGGTATACGCAGTATTTT
>16|TRBV4-2|few|NA|TRBJ2-7
CASSQEAQEEAYEQYF
TGTGCCAGCAGCCAAGAAGCCCAGGAGGAGGCCTACGAGCAGTACTTC
>12|TRBV12-3/TRBV12-4|NA|NA|TRBJ1-2
CASSFTGYGYTF
TGTGCCAGCAGTTTTACAGGTTATGGCTACACCTTC
>15|TRBV7-2|NA|TRBD1|TRBJ1-5
CASSSQGQGNQPQHF
TGTGCCAGCAGCTCCCAGGGACAGGGGAATCAGCCCCAGCATTTT
>18|TRBV5-1|NA|NA|TRBJ1-4
CASSSGPAALSTNEKLFF
TGCGCCAGCAGCTCGGGGCCGGCCGCCTTATCTACTAATGAAAAACTGTTTTTT
>16|TRBV27|NA|TRBD2|TRBJ2-3
CASSHPGLAGEDTQYF
TGTGCCAGCAGTCACCCGGGACTAGCGGGAGAAGATACGCAGTATTTT
>18|TRBV7-2|NA|TRBD1|TRBJ2-7
CASSSSGTGGGSSYEQYF
TGTGCCAGCAGCTCTTCCGGGACAGGGGGTGGGAGCTCCTACGAGCAGTACTTC
>15|TRBV25-1|NA|TRBD1|TRBJ1-2
CASSPGQGQRHGYTF
TGTGCCAGCAGCCCGGGACAGGGTCAGAGACATGGCTACACCTTC
>17|TRBV11-3|once|TRBD2|TRBJ2-3
CASSLGDRAGDADTQYF
TGTGCCAGCAGCTTAGGGGATAGAGCGGGAGACGCAGATACGCAGTATTTT